This T cell receptor beta chain was documented in a study of shared clonotypes between healthy human individuals. Findings of the study overall: A handful of donors showed sharing of approximately 5% of naive CD4 clonotypes.

The CD4+ fraction was divided into a CD45RA+ naive subset and a CD45RA-negative memory subset. Comments on this clone: Its antigen is currently unknown.

Only in-frame clones appear in the TCRdb table, and some are missing; sequencing was by immunoSEQ multiplex PCR. The profile shows a few million clones, around 95% of them singletons. There are 15 residues in the CDR3. The V and J ends lost 2 bases and 2 bases, in that order; junction bases with no gene match: 4. Germline V lookup: CDR1 MDHEN, CDR2 SYDVKM. This TCR was sampled from a man aged 18 to 30 in good health. The chain joins TRBV28 to TRBJ2-7, with 9 bases lining up with TRBD1. What was sequenced was naive CD4+ T cells sorted from blood. This sample's subset: CD45RA+ positively selected. The DNA for the CDR3 is TGTGCCAGCAGTTTAGCCGGGACAGGGCCCTACGAGCAGTACTTC. It yields the protein CASSLAGTGPYEQYF.